A selection of T cell receptor beta chains follows, all from one sample in a study of identical twins. Via MiXCR, TCRdb re-called the 5' RACE reads, giving one row per CDR3 protein. The profile covers approximately 1.8 million distinct CDR3 sequences, with about 30% appearing a single time and more than 0.25% taken by the ten largest. Material: cord blood. These receptors all come from a newborn girl in good health. Each CDR3 is given with its conserved first and last residue. D genes are given only for firm matches. For some rows the clone size is stated as once, few or many, or as a class when expanded; others skip it.

>TRBV6-6|TRBJ1-2|.|.
TGTGCCAGCAGTTACTCGGGCGAGGGGTCCTATGGCTACACCTTC
CASSYSGEGSYGYTF
>TRBV21-1|TRBJ1-2|.|.
TGTGCCAGCAGCAAAGCGCTCTCAGGTGTCTATGGCTACACCTTC
CASSKALSGVYGYTF
>TRBV6-5|TRBJ2-7|.|TRBD1
TGTGCCAGCAGCAATGACAGGGGAGGCCACTACGAGCAGTACTTC
CASSNDRGGHYEQYF
>TRBV5-1|TRBJ2-7|.|TRBD1
TGCGCCAGCAGCTCCCTAGGGACAGCCACCTACGAGCAGTACTTC
CASSSLGTATYEQYF
>TRBV12-3/TRBV12-4|TRBJ2-3|few|.
TGTGCCAGCAGTTTAGTCCAGGGTCCTAGCACAGATACGCAGTATTTT
CASSLVQGPSTDTQYF
>TRBV7-9|TRBJ2-1|few|TRBD2
TGTGCCAGCAGTACTAGCGGGGGGAGTTTGGATGAGCAGTTCTTC
CASSTSGGSLDEQFF
>TRBV29-1|TRBJ1-1|few|.
TGCAGCGTCTTACCGACAGTGAACACTGAAGCTTTCTTT
CSVLPTVNTEAFF
>TRBV10-3|TRBJ1-6|.|.
TGTGCCATCAGTCGCGACAGGCAAAATTCACCCCTCCACTTT
CAISRDRQNSPLHF
>TRBV6-5|TRBJ2-1|few|TRBD2
TGTGCCAGCAGTGACGGACTAGCTGACAATGAGCAGTTCTTC
CASSDGLADNEQFF
>TRBV14|TRBJ2-3|.|.
TGTGCCAGCAGCCAGATACGGGGGAGGCAAGATACGCAGTATTTT
CASSQIRGRQDTQYF
>TRBV20-1|TRBJ2-3|.|TRBD2
TGCAGTGCTCTCGGCCGGTGGGTCTTCTCTAGCGGGAGTGGCACAGATACGCAGTATTTT
CSALGRWVFSSGSGTDTQYF
>TRBV25-1|TRBJ2-1|few|.
TGTGCCAGCAGCGATACCGACATCTACAATGAGCAGTTCTTC
CASSDTDIYNEQFF
>TRBV12-3/TRBV12-4|TRBJ2-3|.|TRBD1
TGTGCCAGCAGCTACCCACAGGGGGCAAGGGATACGCAGTATTTT
CASSYPQGARDTQYF
>TRBV12-3/TRBV12-4|TRBJ2-1|few|.
TGTGCCAGCAGTTTAGGTTCGGGAGAACTATTCAATGAGCAGTTCTTC
CASSLGSGELFNEQFF
>TRBV27|TRBJ1-2|.|.
TGTGCCAGCAGTTTTGCAGGGTATGACTATGGCTACACCTTC
CASSFAGYDYGYTF
>TRBV5-1|TRBJ2-5|once|.
TGCGCCAGCAGCTTGGCCCTGGGACAACAAGAGACCCAGTACTTC
CASSLALGQQETQYF
>TRBV7-2|TRBJ1-4|.|.
TGTGCCAGCAGCTTACGGGTGACAGCAACTAATGAAAAACTGTTTTTT
CASSLRVTATNEKLFF
>TRBV4-2|TRBJ2-1|few|.
TGTGCCAGCAGCCTATCAACCGGGACAAACTCCTACAATGAGCAGTTCTTC
CASSLSTGTNSYNEQFF
>TRBV12-3/TRBV12-4|TRBJ2-1|few|TRBD2
TGTGCCAGCAGTTTACAGTTAGCGGGAGTGGAGCAGTTCTTC
CASSLQLAGVEQFF
>TRBV5-1|TRBJ1-4|.|TRBD1
TGCGCCAGCAGCTTGGCGGACAGGGGTAATGAAAAACTGTTTTTT
CASSLADRGNEKLFF
>TRBV7-6|TRBJ2-2|few|TRBD2
TGTGCCAGCAGCCCCCGACTAGCGGGGTACACCGGGGAGCTGTTTTTT
CASSPRLAGYTGELFF
>TRBV27|TRBJ1-2|.|.
TGTGCCAGCAGTTCCCACAATAACTATCGCTACACCTTC
CASSSHNNYRYTF
>TRBV12-3/TRBV12-4|TRBJ2-5|.|.
TGTGCCAGCAGTTTAGGGGAAAGGGGGAGGAAAGAGACCCAGTACTTC
CASSLGERGRKETQYF
>TRBV4-1|TRBJ1-4|few|.
TGCGCCAGCAGCTCGTGGAGAGGGCCTTTAAATGAAAAACTGTTTTTT
CASSSWRGPLNEKLFF
>TRBV6-4|TRBJ1-1|.|.
TGTGCCAGCAGTGACCGGGCAGGACAGGCTTTCTTT
CASSDRAGQAFF
>TRBV12-3/TRBV12-4|TRBJ2-6|.|.
TGTGCCAGCAGTTTACTGGCCAACGTCCTGACTTTC
CASSLLANVLTF
>TRBV7-9|TRBJ2-3|.|TRBD2
TGTGCCAGCAGCTTAGCCCCCCTAGCGGGATTGTTGTATTTT
CASSLAPLAGLLYF
>TRBV13|TRBJ2-1|.|.
TGTGCCAGCAGCCCCTTGTGGGTCCGCAATGAGCAGTTCTTC
CASSPLWVRNEQFF
>TRBV20-1|TRBJ2-3|.|.
TGCAGTGCCGTGAAGAGGTACCCATCAGATACGCAGTATTTT
CSAVKRYPSDTQYF